This paragraph covers one T cell receptor beta chain sequence. Enrolment of Seattle patients took place during active infection, and they were followed longitudinally. TCRdb keeps only in-frame clones here, not all; method: immunoSEQ multiplex PCR. In the table there are over 200,000 clones, under 85% of which are singletons. This sample was taken from a study of blood T cell repertoires in COVID-19. Study-wide background: Sites in the United States, Italy and Spain provided acute and convalescent COVID-19 samples. T cells, B-cell-depleted T cells, or PBMCs supplied cDNA or gDNA.

Sequencing was carried out using peripheral blood. This sequence originates from a woman aged 30 to 39 with COVID-19, enrolled during active disease.

CDR3 loop: CASSLGQASSYEQYF. CDR3 sequence (DNA): TGCGCCAGCAGCTTGGGGCAGGCTTCCTCCTACGAGCAGTACTTC. The chain links TRBV5-1 to TRBJ2-7; unclear D gene. This CDR3 is 15 amino acids long. Trimming pared 0 bases from V and 0 bases from J, leaving 10 bases between. Germline V lookup: CDR1 SGHRS, CDR2 YFSETQ. The full variable domain, rest sourced from reference TRBV5-1 and TRBJ2-7, is KAGVTQTPRYLIKTRGQQVTLSCSPISGHRSVSWYQQTPGQGLQFLFEYFSETQRNKGNFPGRFSGRQFSNSRSEMNVSTLELGDSALYLCASSLGQASSYEQYFGPGTRLTVT.